Following are 2 T cell receptor beta chains from one sample sequenced in a study of T cell repertoires in ileal Crohn's disease. Sequencing used immunoSEQ multiplex PCR; TCRdb keeps in-frame clones, though not all of them. Found here are about 16,000 clones, under 80% of them singletons; the top ten hold roughly 5.5%. The material sequenced was ileal tissue. The receptors shown here come from an adult with Crohn's disease.

The chain recombines TRBV11-3 with TRBJ2-7; weak D call: TRBD2 (6 bases). The V gene lost 5 bases and the J gene lost 2 bases, with 10 bases spanning the gap. Germline CDR1 reads SGHNT; CDR2 reads YENEEA. CDR3 length equals 13 residues. CDR3 loop: CASSPGLTYEQYF. CDR3 sequence (DNA): TGTGCCAGCAGCCCCGGACTAACCTACGAGCAGTACTTC. Variable domain in full (rest from reference TRBV11-3 and TRBJ2-7): EAGVVQSPRYKIIEKKQPVAFWCNPISGHNTLYWYLQNLGQGPELLIRYENEEAVDDSQLPKDRFSAERLKGVDSTLKIQPAELGDSAVYLCASSPGLTYEQYFGPGTRLTVT.

The CDR3 here is CASSHSGEKLFF. In DNA form, the CDR3 reads TGTGCCAGCAGCCACAGTGGTGAAAAACTGTTTTTT. The chain couples TRBV12-1 to TRBJ1-4; the tabulated D call, TRBD1, remains unverified against the DNA. TRBV12-1 is termed a pseudogene. CDR3 length: 12 amino acids.